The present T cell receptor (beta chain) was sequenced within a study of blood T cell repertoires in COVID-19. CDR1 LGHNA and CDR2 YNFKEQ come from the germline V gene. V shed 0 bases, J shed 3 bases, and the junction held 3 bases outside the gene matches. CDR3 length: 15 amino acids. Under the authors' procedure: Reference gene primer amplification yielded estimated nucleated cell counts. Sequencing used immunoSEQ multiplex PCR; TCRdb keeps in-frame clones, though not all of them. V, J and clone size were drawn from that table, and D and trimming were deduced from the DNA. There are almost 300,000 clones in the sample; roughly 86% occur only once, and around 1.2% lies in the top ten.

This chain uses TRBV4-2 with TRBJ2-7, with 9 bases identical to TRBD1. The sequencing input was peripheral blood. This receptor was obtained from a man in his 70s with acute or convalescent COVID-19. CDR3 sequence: CASSQDATGGYEQYF. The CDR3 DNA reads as TGTGCCAGCAGCCAAGATGCGACAGGGGGCTACGAGCAGTACTTC.